Included here is one T cell receptor beta chain sequence, with context. Its target is not known. Before the COVID-19 pandemic, during about 2010-2019, CD4+ T cells were taken from unexposed donors. CD4+ T cells were isolated from the cells after 10 days of culture. CDR1 and CDR2 (germline): ENHRY, SYGVKD. Deletions cut 0 bases from V and 3 bases from J, with 11 bases between. CDR3 length: 15 amino acids. Assay used: immunoSEQ multiplex PCR; TCRdb lists only in-frame clones, some missing. The sample lists around 24,000 clones; roughly four fifths were seen once. The entry originates in a study of CD4 T cells in relation to SARS-CoV-2 and coronaviruses. Study-level points and caveats: In roughly 60% of donors, memory CD4+ clonotypes crossrecognized SARS-CoV-2 and at least one common cold coronavirus spike.

The receptor was derived from a human donor in good health. This sequence joins TRBV10-3 and TRBJ2-5, with D unclear. The sample comprised CD4+ T cells from PBMCs, cultured in vitro. This CDR3 reads CAISESDTGEETQYF. CDR3 sequence (DNA): TGTGCCATCAGTGAGTCTGATACTGGAGAAGAGACCCAGTACTTC.